This T cell receptor (beta chain) was obtained from a study of Ad26.COV2.S vaccination and SARS-CoV-2 variants. Per the germline V gene, CDR1 is MNHEY and CDR2 is SVGAGI. The CDR3 loop spans 16 amino acids. J gave up 4 bases and V 0 bases, and 1 base lay outside the gene matches. Generated by immunoSEQ multiplex PCR, the TCRdb table keeps only in-frame clones and is missing some. The data hold around 250,000 clones, with around 88% observed a single time. Details on this clone: Its antigen remains unidentified.

Study-wide results and limits: Analyses that measured TCR breadth and depth may have underestimated total T cell responses. Higher spike-specific TCR breadth was found in vaccine recipients than in placebo recipients.

Described treatment: roughly 18 received Ad26.COV2.S at low or high dose, single or two shots; several received placebo; per-sample allocation not given. Sampling was done on day 63 after the first vaccine or placebo injection. The chain links TRBV6-5 to TRBJ2-3; 13 bases match TRBD2. The origin of this receptor is a person aged 18-60 years who received the Ad26.COV2.S COVID-19 vaccine or a placebo. The sample in question was peripheral blood, obtained in a trial of Ad26.COV2.S vaccine versus placebo. In DNA, the CDR3 is TGTGCCAGCAGTTACTCGACTAGCGGGGGGTCAGATACGCAGTATTTT. This codes for CASSYSTSGGSDTQYF.